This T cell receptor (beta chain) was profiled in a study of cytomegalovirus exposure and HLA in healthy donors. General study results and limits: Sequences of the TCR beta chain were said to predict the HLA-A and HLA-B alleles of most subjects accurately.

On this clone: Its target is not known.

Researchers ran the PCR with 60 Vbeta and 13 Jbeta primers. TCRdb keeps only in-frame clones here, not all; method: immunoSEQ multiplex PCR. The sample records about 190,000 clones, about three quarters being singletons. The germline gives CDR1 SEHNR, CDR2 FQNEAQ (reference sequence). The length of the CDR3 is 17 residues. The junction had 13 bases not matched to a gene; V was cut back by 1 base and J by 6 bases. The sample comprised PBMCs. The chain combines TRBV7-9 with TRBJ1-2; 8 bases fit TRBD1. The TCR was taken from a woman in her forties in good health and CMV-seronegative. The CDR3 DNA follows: TGTGCCAGCAGCTTAGACCCAGGGGGCCCCCGGAGGGATGGCTACACCTTC. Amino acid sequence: CASSLDPGGPRRDGYTF.